The rows below give T cell receptor beta chains drawn from one sample of a study of CD8 T cells in ankylosing spondylitis. Using its own MiXCR run on the 5' RACE reads, TCRdb lists one record per CDR3 protein. The sample carries under 400,000 distinct CDR3 sequences, 11% recorded once. The sequenced material came from blood, either unsorted or a sorted T cell fraction (not recorded which). The source is a female donor with ankylosing spondylitis or in good health (not recorded which). Each CDR3 is given with its conserved first and last residue. D genes are given only for firm matches. A row's size may be missing; if present it is once, few, many or a size class.

clone_size	j_call	d_call	v_call	cdr3_aa	cdr3_nt
many	TRBJ1-5	-	TRBV5-5	CASSPDETRQPQHF	TGTGCCAGCAGCCCCGACGAGACGAGGCAGCCCCAGCATTTT
many	TRBJ1-2	-	TRBV28	CASSLRQIGYGYTF	TGTGCCAGCAGTTTAAGGCAGATAGGCTATGGCTACACCTTC
many	TRBJ2-3	TRBD2	TRBV12-3/TRBV12-4	CASRPRGGSTDTQYF	TGTGCCAGCAGACCACGGGGGGGCAGCACAGATACGCAGTATTTT
-	TRBJ2-1	TRBD1	TRBV7-6	CASSLAGGFGHEQFF	TGTGCCAGCAGCTTAGCAGGGGGCTTCGGCCATGAGCAGTTCTTC
-	TRBJ2-5	TRBD2	TRBV7-2	CASSLAVWGLANRVQETQYF	TGTGCCAGCAGCTTAGCGGTTTGGGGACTAGCGAATCGAGTACAAGAGACCCAGTACTTC
few	TRBJ2-1	-	TRBV5-1	CASSLVGAGTTNRYEQFF	TGCGCCAGCAGCTTGGTAGGGGCAGGGACCACAAATAGGTATGAGCAGTTCTTC
few	TRBJ2-7	-	TRBV30	CAWSPYYEQYF	TGTGCCTGGAGTCCGTACTACGAGCAGTACTTC
-	TRBJ2-7	-	TRBV6-2/TRBV6-3	CASSYSIGTYEQYF	TGTGCCAGCAGTTACAGTATCGGAACCTACGAGCAGTACTTC
few	TRBJ2-3	-	TRBV20-1	CSASTRRGRGTDTQYF	TGCAGTGCTAGCACCCGCCGGGGGAGAGGTACAGATACGCAGTATTTT
few	TRBJ2-1	-	TRBV28	CATVSSYNEQFF	TGTGCCACGGTGAGCTCCTACAATGAGCAGTTCTTC
few	TRBJ2-3	-	TRBV5-1	CASSLDAAGTDTQYF	TGCGCCAGCAGCTTGGACGCCGCCGGAACAGATACGCAGTATTTT
many	TRBJ2-5	TRBD2	TRBV7-8	CASSPLKGTSGFMETQYF	TGTGCCAGCAGCCCATTGAAGGGGACTAGCGGCTTCATGGAGACCCAGTACTTC
many	TRBJ1-4	-	TRBV5-5	CASSLAVQGDEKLFF	TGTGCCAGCAGCTTGGCCGTTCAAGGGGATGAAAAACTGTTTTTT
many	TRBJ2-1	TRBD2	TRBV28	CASTGTSGRASSPNEQFF	TGTGCCAGCACCGGAACTAGCGGGAGGGCTTCAAGCCCCAATGAGCAGTTCTTC
many	TRBJ2-3	-	TRBV5-4	CASSLALGGEDTQYF	TGTGCCAGCAGCTTGGCCCTGGGTGGGGAAGATACGCAGTATTTT
-	TRBJ1-4	-	TRBV2	CASSEGGLLGEKLFF	TGTGCCAGCAGTGAAGGAGGGCTCCTAGGCGAAAAACTGTTTTTT
many	TRBJ2-6	-	TRBV20-1	CSASESSDPGANVLTF	TGCAGTGCTAGTGAGTCCTCGGACCCAGGGGCCAACGTCCTGACTTTC
-	TRBJ2-7	TRBD2	TRBV7-8	CASLGLAGEQYF	TGTGCCAGTCTGGGACTAGCGGGCGAGCAGTACTTC
many	TRBJ1-4	TRBD1	TRBV2	CASGETGGVEKLFF	TGTGCCAGCGGGGAGACAGGGGGCGTAGAAAAACTGTTTTTT
-	TRBJ2-1	-	TRBV12-3/TRBV12-4	CASSLSGPGNEQFF	TGTGCCAGCAGTTTATCCGGACCGGGGAATGAGCAGTTCTTC
-	TRBJ1-1	-	TRBV5-1	CASSANRRVNTEAFF	TGCGCCAGCAGCGCCAACAGGCGAGTTAACACTGAAGCTTTCTTT
-	TRBJ1-3	-	TRBV2	CASSEYGGFRGNTIYF	TGTGCCAGCAGTGAATACGGCGGTTTTCGAGGAAACACCATATATTTT
-	TRBJ2-1	TRBD2	TRBV28	CASSPGPLREGVDNEQFF	TGTGCCAGCAGTCCCGGACCCCTCCGGGAGGGAGTGGACAATGAGCAGTTCTTC
-	TRBJ1-6	TRBD1	TRBV10-2	CASRSGQLGIRPSSYNSPLHF	TGCGCCAGCAGGTCGGGACAGTTGGGCATAAGGCCGAGCTCCTATAATTCACCCCTCCACTTT
many	TRBJ2-7	-	TRBV5-1	CASSFTVSYEQYF	TGCGCCAGCAGCTTCACAGTAAGCTACGAGCAGTACTTC
-	TRBJ2-2	-	TRBV15	CATSRAGFDGELFF	TGTGCCACCAGCAGAGCCGGGTTCGACGGGGAGCTGTTTTTT
-	TRBJ2-5	-	TRBV10-3	CAIANQETQYF	TGTGCCATCGCGAACCAAGAGACCCAGTACTTC
many	TRBJ2-1	TRBD1	TRBV5-1	CASSLAQGARHNEQFF	TGCGCCAGCAGCTTGGCACAGGGGGCCCGGCACAATGAGCAGTTCTTC